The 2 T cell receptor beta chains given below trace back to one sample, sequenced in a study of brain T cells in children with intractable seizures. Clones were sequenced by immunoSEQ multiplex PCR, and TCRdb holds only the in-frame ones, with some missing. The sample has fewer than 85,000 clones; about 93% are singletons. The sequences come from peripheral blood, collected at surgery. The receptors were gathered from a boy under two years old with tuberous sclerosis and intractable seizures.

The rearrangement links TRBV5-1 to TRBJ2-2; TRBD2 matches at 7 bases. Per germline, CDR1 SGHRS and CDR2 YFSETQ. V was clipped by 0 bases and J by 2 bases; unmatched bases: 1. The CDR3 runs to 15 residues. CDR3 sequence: CASSLGLANTGELFF. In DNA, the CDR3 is TGCGCCAGCAGCTTGGGACTAGCCAACACCGGGGAGCTGTTTTTT.

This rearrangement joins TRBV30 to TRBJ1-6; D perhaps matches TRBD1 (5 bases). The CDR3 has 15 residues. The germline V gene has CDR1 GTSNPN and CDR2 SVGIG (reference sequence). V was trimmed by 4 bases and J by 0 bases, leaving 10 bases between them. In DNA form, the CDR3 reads TGTGCCTGGACGGACGGACACTCCTATAATTCACCCCTCCACTTT. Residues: CAWTDGHSYNSPLHF.